This passage covers 17 T cell receptor beta chains from one sample sequenced in a study of cytomegalovirus exposure and HLA in healthy donors. In the PCR, 60 Vbeta and 13 Jbeta primers were used. Profiled with immunoSEQ multiplex PCR; TCRdb holds only in-frame clones, not every one. This sample has tens of thousands of clones, with approximately 81% found just once. Source material: PBMCs. These receptors came from a woman in her thirties or forties in good health and CMV-seropositive.

V and J are TRBV2 and TRBJ2-2; possible D gene TRBD2, 5 bases. This CDR3 has 14 amino acids. The germline gives CDR1 SNHLY, CDR2 FYNNEI. The V gene lost 7 bases and the J gene lost 4 bases, with 13 bases spanning the gap. CDR3 loop: CASKREIGTGELFF. CDR3 sequence (DNA): TGTGCCAGCAAGAGGGAGATTGGCACCGGGGAGCTGTTTTTT.

The V gene is TRBV16, the J gene TRBJ2-2; possibly TRBD1 for D (6 bases). V lost 4 bases, J lost 6 bases, and 18 bases lay in between. This CDR3 spans 16 amino acids. The germline V gene encodes CDR1 KGHSY and CDR2 FQNENV. The CDR3 loop reads CASSRILQGWSGELFF. CDR3 coding DNA: TGTGCCAGCAGCCGCATATTACAGGGCTGGTCCGGGGAGCTGTTTTTT. Full variable domain (remainder filled in from reference TRBV16 and TRBJ2-2): GEEVAQTPKHLVRGEGQKAKLYCAPIKGHSYVFWYQQVLKNEFKFLISFQNENVFDETGMPKERFSAKCLPNSPCSLEIQATKLEDSAVYFCASSRILQGWSGELFFGEGSRLTVL.

The J gene is TRBJ2-3, the V gene TRBV6-1; D gene uncertain. Germline assignment: CDR1 MNHNS and CDR2 SASEGT. This CDR3 is built from 12 residues. Trimming took 3 bases from V and 6 from J, leaving 7 bases between them. Here the CDR3 reads CASSDFGDTQYF. For the CDR3, the DNA is TGTGCCAGCAGTGATTTCGGGGATACGCAGTATTTT.

The rearrangement joins TRBV4-2 to TRBJ2-3; 10 nucleotides match TRBD2. Trimming cost V 1 base and J 5 bases; bases outside gene matches: 9. The germline V gene has CDR1 LGHNA and CDR2 YNFKEQ. The CDR3 is made up of 17 amino acids. The CDR3 loop reads CASSQGPSGGALDTQYF. The DNA of the CDR3 is TGTGCCAGCAGCCAAGGTCCCAGCGGGGGGGCCTTAGATACGCAGTATTTT.

This chain joins TRBV7-9 and TRBJ1-1; TRBD1 aligns across 9 bases. Germline CDR1 and CDR2: SEHNR and FQNEAQ (reference sequence). V lost 1 base, J lost 4 bases, and 7 bases stayed unmatched. This CDR3 has 16 amino acids. As DNA, the CDR3 is TGTGCCAGCAGCTTAGTTACAGGGGGCGTGGGCACTGAAGCTTTCTTT. Protein sequence: CASSLVTGGVGTEAFF.

This clone showed up just a few times. The chain is built from TRBV2 and TRBJ2-5, with D uncertain. Germline V gene lookup returns CDR1 SNHLY and CDR2 FYNNEI. Trimming pared 5 bases from V and 7 bases from J, leaving 8 bases between. The CDR3 consists of 11 residues. CDR3 in amino acids: CASSYSGTQYF. DNA for the CDR3: TGTGCCAGCAGTTATTCAGGGACCCAGTACTTC.

The rearrangement joins TRBV11-2 to TRBJ1-4; unclear D gene. This CDR3 has 12 amino acids. V was trimmed by 3 bases and J by 6 bases, leaving 5 bases between them. Looked up from germline, CDR1 is SGHAT and CDR2 is FQNNGV. CDR3 protein: CASSLGDEKLFF. The CDR3 DNA reads TGTGCCAGCAGCTTGGGCGATGAAAAACTGTTTTTT.

CDR3 DNA sequence: TGTGCCTGGAGTAGAAAGGCAGGGTTTTACGAGCAGTACTTC. This gives the protein CAWSRKAGFYEQYF. J is TRBJ2-7 and V is TRBV30, with a weak D call TRBD1 (5 bases). V lost 2 bases and J 4 bases, leaving 15 bases between the germline ends. The CDR3 consists of 14 residues. The V gene's germline CDR1 is GTSNPN and CDR2 SVGIG (reference sequence).

This chain connects TRBV2 to TRBJ1-3; no clear D gene. The CDR3 totals 15 residues. V lost 6 bases and J lost 0, with 12 bases in between. Germline V gene data show CDR1 as SNHLY and CDR2 as FYNNEI. For the CDR3, the DNA is TGTGCCAGCAGCGTCGGACTGAACTCTGGAAACACCATATATTTT. It yields the protein CASSVGLNSGNTIYF.

CDR3 residues: CASSTGQGVSYEQYF. CDR3 bases: TGTGCCAGTAGTACGGGACAGGGGGTCTCCTACGAGCAGTACTTC. The V and J genes are TRBV19 and TRBJ2-7; 11 nucleotides line up with TRBD1. The length of the CDR3 is 15 residues. V was pared by 4 bases and J by 0 bases, with 2 bases of the junction left unmatched. Germline V gene lookup returns CDR1 LNHDA and CDR2 SQIVND (reference sequence).

The CDR3 DNA sequence: TGTGCCAGCAGCTTGGGATCGGATCAGCCCCAGCATTTT. Translation: CASSLGSDQPQHF. The gene calls are TRBV5-5 and TRBJ1-5; D call uncertain. Germline CDR1 SGHKS, CDR2 YYEKEE (reference sequence). The CDR3 is 13 residues long. V was trimmed by 0 bases and J by 5 bases, leaving 6 bases between them.

The gene calls are TRBV28 and TRBJ1-2; 7 bases line up with TRBD1. Per germline, CDR1 MDHEN and CDR2 SYDVKM. This CDR3 contains 14 residues. With V trimmed by 6 bases and J by 6 bases, 10 bases remained unmatched. CDR3 DNA: TGTGCCAGCAGGCCCCATGGACAGGCCGATGGCTACACCTTC. Amino acid sequence: CASRPHGQADGYTF.

V usage is TRBV28 and J usage is TRBJ1-1; D might be TRBD1 (5 bases). This CDR3 has 13 residues. With 6 bases removed from V and 0 bases from J, the gap between germline ends came to 8 bases. CDR1 MDHEN and CDR2 SYDVKM come from the germline V gene. Written as DNA, the CDR3 is TGTGCCAGCAGACAGGTTTTGAACACTGAAGCTTTCTTT. Its protein product is CASRQVLNTEAFF.

Only one count was recorded for this clone. This chain links TRBV5-1 with TRBJ2-6, with TRBD1 identical over 9 bases. Looked up from germline, CDR1 is SGHRS and CDR2 is YFSETQ. The J segment lost 0 bases and the V segment lost 4 bases, leaving 8 bases of the junction unmatched. This CDR3 has 18 amino acids. CDR3 coding DNA: TGCGCCAGCAGCCTGACGGGACAGGGAGTCTCTGGGGCCAACGTCCTGACTTTC. It is translated as CASSLTGQGVSGANVLTF.

The rearrangement uses TRBV5-1 and TRBJ1-2; TRBD1 matches at 7 bases. In germline, CDR1 is SGHRS, CDR2 YFSETQ. The CDR3 runs 12 residues. V lost 6 bases to trimming and J lost 2 bases; unmatched junction nucleotides: 1. The CDR3 spells CASTQGNYGYTF. The CDR3 region has the DNA TGCGCCAGCACACAGGGGAACTATGGCTACACCTTC.

The gene calls are TRBV6-1 and TRBJ2-3; D is ambiguous. V was cut by 8 bases and J by 4 bases, with 16 bases left in between. This CDR3 spans 14 amino acids. CDR1 and CDR2 (germline): MNHNS, SASEGT. CDR3 bases: TGTGCCAGCGTTCGTACTAACCCCCCAGATACGCAGTATTTT. Amino acid sequence: CASVRTNPPDTQYF.

The V and J genes are TRBV2 and TRBJ1-2; TRBD1 agrees at 8 bases. CDR3 length equals 12 residues. After removal of 6 bases from V and 10 bases from J, the junction contained 7 bases not matched to a gene. Germline values: CDR1 SNHLY, CDR2 FYNNEI. This CDR3 is CASSGQGPYYTF. CDR3 DNA: TGTGCCAGCAGCGGACAGGGACCTTACTACACCTTC.